A selection of T cell receptor beta chains follows, all from one sample in a study of OX40 agonist ivuxolimab in advanced cancers. Sequenced by immunoSEQ multiplex PCR; TCRdb stores in-frame clones only, minus some. Of about 12,000 clones in the sample, 84% were seen once. The material was CD4+ or CD8+ T cells sorted from blood, obtained in a trial of the OX40 agonist ivuxolimab. Receptors originate from an adult with an advanced solid tumor such as melanoma, head and neck, liver or kidney cancer. Both conserved end residues are part of each CDR3. A D gene is named only where the DNA matches it firmly. Rows may omit the clone size; those that give it use once, few, many or a size class.

>TRBD2|TRBV6-5|-|TRBJ2-7
CASSYSGTTDEQYF
TGTGCCAGCAGTTACTCCGGGACTACGGACGAGCAGTACTTC
>-|TRBV30|-|TRBJ1-1
CAWSVDGGTEAFF
TGTGCCTGGAGTGTAGATGGCGGGACTGAAGCTTTCTTT
>-|TRBV27|few|TRBJ2-1
CASSFTGRGANNEQFF
TGTGCCAGCAGTTTCACAGGGAGAGGTGCAAACAATGAGCAGTTCTTC
>-|TRBV6-1|-|TRBJ2-3
CASSEANPSPDTQYF
TGTGCCAGCAGTGAAGCTAATCCTAGTCCAGATACGCAGTATTTT
>-|TRBV11-2|-|TRBJ2-3
CASSLGSADTQYF
TGTGCCAGCAGCTTAGGGTCGGCAGATACGCAGTATTTT
>TRBD1|TRBV28|-|TRBJ2-7
CASSPTGHSYEQYF
TGTGCCAGCAGTCCGACAGGGCACTCCTACGAGCAGTACTTC
>-|TRBV9|few|TRBJ1-5
CASSVGIDQPQHF
TGTGCCAGCAGCGTAGGGATCGATCAGCCCCAGCATTTT
>-|TRBV27|-|TRBJ1-2
CASRPTGDGGYGYTF
TGTGCCAGCAGACCTACAGGCGATGGGGGCTATGGCTACACCTTC
>-|TRBV19|-|TRBJ1-5
CASWGGGQPQHF
TGTGCCAGCTGGGGGGGAGGTCAGCCCCAGCATTTT
>-|TRBV28|-|TRBJ1-5
CASSLATGTQPQHF
TGTGCCAGCAGTTTGGCCACAGGGACCCAGCCCCAGCATTTT
>TRBD2|TRBV27|-|TRBJ2-1
CASQGLAGSNEQFF
TGTGCCAGCCAGGGACTAGCGGGCAGCAATGAGCAGTTCTTC
>-|TRBV7-8|-|TRBJ2-7
CATGGNLVEQYF
TGTGCCACAGGGGGGAATTTGGTGGAGCAGTACTTC
>-|TRBV19|-|TRBJ1-2
CASNLGHNGYTF
TGTGCCAGTAACCTCGGACATAATGGCTACACCTTC
>-|TRBV30|-|TRBJ1-1
CAWSAGTSGEAFF
TGTGCCTGGAGCGCCGGGACCTCGGGTGAAGCTTTCTTT
>-|TRBV6-9|-|TRBJ1-1
CASRTPGVNTEAFF
TGTGCCAGCAGAACTCCGGGGGTGAACACTGAAGCTTTCTTT
>-|TRBV5-6|-|TRBJ2-7
CASTSLWGRTYEQYF
TGTGCCAGCACCTCGTTATGGGGGCGGACCTACGAGCAGTACTTC
>TRBD1|TRBV11-2|-|TRBJ1-4
CASSTEGQGKTQAF
TGTGCCAGCAGCACCGAGGGACAGGGGAAGACCCAGGCTTTT
>-|TRBV7-3|-|TRBJ2-1
CASSRGTRGFNEQFF
TGTGCCAGCAGCCGTGGCACTAGAGGGTTCAATGAGCAGTTCTTC
>-|TRBV27|-|TRBJ2-1
CASSYTYNEQFF
TGTGCCAGCAGTTACACCTACAATGAGCAGTTCTTC
>-|TRBV4-3|-|TRBJ2-2
CASSQGLGNGAGELFF
TGCGCCAGCAGCCAAGGGCTCGGGAATGGGGCCGGGGAGCTGTTTTTT
>TRBD2|TRBV25-1|-|TRBJ2-1
CASSPGGIGSYNEQFF
TGTGCCAGCAGCCCGGGGGGGATCGGCTCCTACAATGAGCAGTTCTTC
>-|TRBV9|once|TRBJ1-2
CASSVTGYGYTF
TGTGCCAGCAGCGTTACAGGCTATGGCTACACCTTC
>-|TRBV19|-|TRBJ2-7
CASSSTYEQYF
TGTGCCAGTAGTTCTACCTACGAGCAGTACTTC
>TRBD2|TRBV29-1|-|TRBJ2-7
CTVSTSGEQYF
TGCACCGTTTCGACTAGCGGCGAGCAGTACTTC
>-|TRBV27|-|TRBJ2-3
CASRIGFTDTQYF
TGTGCCAGCCGCATAGGGTTCACAGATACGCAGTATTTT
>-|TRBV28|-|TRBJ2-3
CATKGEERVIATQYF
TGTGCCACCAAGGGGGAGGAGCGAGTAATAGCTACGCAGTATTTT
>-|TRBV9|-|TRBJ1-1
CASSADGNTEAFF
TGTGCCAGCAGCGCGGACGGGAACACTGAAGCTTTCTTT
>TRBD2|TRBV9|once|TRBJ2-3
CASSAQGGSRSDTQYF
TGTGCCAGCAGCGCCCAGGGCGGGAGTAGGTCAGATACGCAGTATTTT
>-|TRBV27|-|TRBJ2-2
CASSSRDHTGELFF
TGTGCCAGCAGTTCTCGGGATCACACCGGGGAGCTGTTTTTT
>-|TRBV9|-|TRBJ2-2
CASSVEGIVGELFF
TGTGCCAGCAGCGTAGAGGGGATAGTAGGGGAGCTGTTTTTT
>-|TRBV11-2|-|TRBJ2-7
CASRGDRLPAYEQYF
TGTGCCAGCAGAGGGGACCGACTACCTGCCTACGAGCAGTACTTC
>-|TRBV11-2|-|TRBJ2-7
CASSHGPTSFSSYEQYF
TGTGCCAGCAGCCACGGGCCCACTAGCTTTAGCTCCTACGAGCAGTACTTC
>-|TRBV6-5|-|TRBJ2-5
CASSYSGSQETQYF
TGTGCCAGCAGTTACTCCGGCAGCCAAGAGACCCAGTACTTC
>-|TRBV10-1|-|TRBJ1-1
CASSVGVNTEAFF
TGCGCCAGCAGCGTGGGGGTTAACACTGAAGCTTTCTTT
>TRBD2|TRBV28|-|TRBJ2-7
CASSGTSLGSYEQYF
TGTGCCAGCAGTGGGACTAGCTTAGGGTCCTACGAGCAGTACTTC
>TRBD2|TRBV5-6|-|TRBJ2-5
CASSLALAGGVETQYF
TGTGCCAGCAGCTTGGCTCTAGCGGGAGGCGTAGAGACCCAGTACTTC
>TRBD2|TRBV19|-|TRBJ2-1
CASSTSGLYNEQFF
TGTGCCAGTAGTACTAGCGGGCTTTACAATGAGCAGTTCTTC
>TRBD2|TRBV6-6|-|TRBJ2-1
CASTASGRGYNEQFF
TGTGCCAGCACTGCTAGCGGGAGAGGATACAATGAGCAGTTCTTC
>-|TRBV28|once|TRBJ2-1
CASRATLYNEQFF
TGTGCCAGCCGGGCAACCCTCTACAATGAGCAGTTCTTC
>-|TRBV10-3|once|TRBJ2-5
CAISENSGGETQYF
TGTGCCATCAGTGAGAATTCGGGCGGTGAGACCCAGTACTTC
>TRBD2|TRBV6-6|-|TRBJ2-7
CASRILAGGNSEQYF
TGTGCCAGCAGAATTCTAGCGGGAGGTAACTCCGAGCAGTACTTC
>-|TRBV11-2|-|TRBJ2-7
CASSRTPGEEQYF
TGTGCCAGCAGCCGAACACCAGGGGAGGAGCAGTACTTC
>TRBD2|TRBV27|-|TRBJ2-7
CASSSNFSPGLIYFEQYF
TGTGCCAGCAGTTCCAATTTTTCCCCGGGACTAATCTACTTCGAGCAGTACTTC